The 24 T cell receptor beta chains in this list originate from one sample, sequenced in a study of cytomegalovirus exposure and HLA in healthy donors. Primers: 60 Vbeta forward and 13 Jbeta reverse. TCRdb's copy holds only in-frame clones and misses some; the assay was immunoSEQ multiplex PCR. Of 160,000 or so clones listed, about two thirds are singletons. The material sequenced was PBMCs. The receptors originated from a woman aged 30 to 39 in good health and CMV-seronegative.

The chain has TRBV29-1 and TRBJ1-5, with unresolved D. Germline CDR1 is SQVTM and CDR2 is ANQGSEA. Trimming pared 0 bases from V and 7 bases from J, leaving 10 bases between. CDR3 length: 13 amino acids. The CDR3 coding sequence is TGCAGCGTTGAAGATCTAGCAGGACAGCCCCAGCATTTT. Amino acids: CSVEDLAGQPQHF.

The chain is built from TRBV2 and TRBJ2-3; D might be TRBD2 (6 bases). Trimming shortened V by 4 bases and J by 4 bases, and 12 bases separated the two germline ends. CDR3 length equals 14 residues. Germline values: CDR1 SNHLY, CDR2 FYNNEI. The DNA of the CDR3 is TGTGCCAGCAGTGGAGGGACTTCTCCAGATACGCAGTATTTT. This translates into CASSGGTSPDTQYF.

The chain has TRBV7-9 and TRBJ2-7; TRBD2 aligns across 9 bases. This CDR3 is 16 amino acids long. Per germline, CDR1 SEHNR and CDR2 FQNEAQ (reference sequence). V shed 5 bases and J 1 base; nucleotides not matched to a gene: 9. CDR3 sequence (DNA): TGTGCCAGCAGCACGGGGGCTAGCGGGGTTTCCTACGAGCAGTACTTC. Amino acid sequence: CASSTGASGVSYEQYF.

The sample holds one count of this clone. The gene calls are TRBV15 and TRBJ1-1; maybe TRBD1 (5 bases). The CDR3 extends over 15 amino acids. Trimming cost V 1 base and J 3 bases, with 12 bases left between them. Per germline, CDR1 LNHNV and CDR2 YYDKDF (reference sequence). CDR3 sequence (DNA): TGTGCCACCAGCAGAGGCGTACAGGCGGACACTGAAGCTTTCTTT. Residues: CATSRGVQADTEAFF.

This clone was picked up a small number of times. The chain is built from TRBV6-5 and TRBJ2-1; 13 nucleotides agree with TRBD2. This CDR3 comprises 16 residues. V dropped 1 base and J dropped 10; count of bases not matched to a gene: 7. CDR1 MNHEY and CDR2 SVGAGI come from the germline V gene. The CDR3 region is CASSYLLAGGPWEQFF. Here the CDR3 DNA reads TGTGCCAGCAGTTACTTACTAGCGGGAGGGCCTTGGGAGCAGTTCTTC.

The chain combines TRBV28 with TRBJ2-2; D gene uncertain. Germline V gene sequence: CDR1 MDHEN, CDR2 SYDVKM. V dropped 4 bases and J dropped 3 bases, with 3 bases sitting between them. This CDR3 is 12 amino acids long. Here the CDR3 reads CASSSDTGELFF. The CDR3 DNA reads TGTGCCAGCAGTTCGGACACCGGGGAGCTGTTTTTT.

This rearrangement joins TRBV7-2 to TRBJ2-1; D not certain. The CDR3 loop spans 12 amino acids. CDR1 is SGHTA, CDR2 FQGNSA, per germline. The V and J ends lost 5 bases and 13 bases respectively, with 15 bases between them. CDR3 nucleotide sequence: TGTGCCAGCAGCCTGCGGCCCGCTGGACAGTTCTTC. This encodes CASSLRPAGQFF.

The chain couples TRBV2 to TRBJ2-7, with 8 bases aligning to TRBD1. V lost 7 bases to trimming and J lost 4 bases; unmatched junction nucleotides: 9. Germline V gene lookup returns CDR1 SNHLY and CDR2 FYNNEI. The CDR3 is made up of 14 amino acids. CDR3 sequence reads: CASKPGTGGYEQYF. DNA of the CDR3: TGTGCCAGCAAACCCGGGACAGGTGGTTACGAGCAGTACTTC.

This rearrangement joins TRBV29-1 to TRBJ2-5; D is possibly TRBD2 (6 bases). CDR1 is SQVTM, CDR2 ANQGSEA, per germline. The CDR3 consists of 13 residues. The V end lost 0 bases, the J end lost 2 bases, and 7 bases lay between the germline ends. The CDR3 DNA is TGCAGCGTTGAAGAAGGAGGGCAAGAGACCCAGTACTTC. This encodes CSVEEGGQETQYF.

The rearrangement joins TRBV18 to TRBJ1-1, with D unclear. Trimming stripped 3 bases from V and 4 bases from J, with 9 bases between. The germline gives CDR1 KGHSH, CDR2 LQKENI. The CDR3 consists of 13 residues. The CDR3 bases are TGTGCCAGCTCACCCGCCTCGGGCACTGAAGCTTTCTTT. This sequence encodes CASSPASGTEAFF.

This clone was observed a handful of times. This chain uses TRBV29-1 with TRBJ2-3; 8 nucleotides match TRBD1. Germline V CDR1 and CDR2: SQVTM, ANQGSEA. The V and J ends lost 7 bases and 0 bases, in that order; junction bases with no gene match: 6. The CDR3 spans 14 residues. Here the CDR3 reads CSAGGQASTDTQYF. For the CDR3, the DNA is TGCAGCGCTGGGGGACAGGCTAGCACAGATACGCAGTATTTT.

This chain uses TRBV6-6 with TRBJ1-4; 8 bases match TRBD1. This CDR3 comprises 15 residues. Germline trimming cut 5 bases from V and 6 bases from J; bases unmatched to any gene: 8. Germline CDR1 and CDR2: MNHNY and SVGAGI (reference sequence). In nucleotides, the CDR3 is TGTGCCAGCAGTGCACTGACAGGGGTTCATGAAAAACTGTTTTTT. Its protein product is CASSALTGVHEKLFF.

In regard to this clone: Additional DNA sequences in this sample encode the identical CDR3. The chain combines TRBV6-1 with TRBJ1-5; D is undetermined. The CDR3 has 12 residues. Trimming cost V 1 base and J 6 bases, with 4 bases left between them. Looked up from germline, CDR1 is MNHNS and CDR2 is SASEGT. The CDR3 spells CASSEDSQPQHF. Written as DNA, the CDR3 is TGTGCCAGCAGTGAAGACAGTCAGCCCCAGCATTTT.

CDR3 region: CASSPGGQGARYGYTF. CDR3 bases: TGCGCCAGCAGCCCGGGGGGACAGGGGGCACGCTATGGCTACACCTTC. This rearrangement joins TRBV5-1 to TRBJ1-2; the match to TRBD1 covers 12 bases. The germline V gene encodes CDR1 SGHRS and CDR2 YFSETQ. This CDR3 is 16 amino acids long. V was clipped by 4 bases and J by 4 bases; unmatched bases: 8.

The rearrangement uses TRBV7-3 and TRBJ2-2; the D is unclear. Trimming pared 1 base from V and 6 bases from J, leaving 9 bases between. Germline V gives CDR1 SGHTA, CDR2 FQGTGA. The CDR3 is made up of 14 amino acids. The CDR3 spells CASSLSQRSGELFF. CDR3 coding DNA: TGTGCCAGCAGCTTAAGTCAGCGCTCCGGGGAGCTGTTTTTT. The entire variable domain, with the rest obtained from reference TRBV7-3 and TRBJ2-2, is as follows: GAGVSQTPSNKVTEKGKYVELRCDPISGHTALYWYRQSLGQGPEFLIYFQGTGAADDSGLPNDRFFAVRPEGSVSTLKIQRTERGDSAVYLCASSLSQRSGELFFGEGSRLTVL.

The gene calls are TRBV12-5 and TRBJ1-5; TRBD1 agrees at 7 bases. Trimming removed 9 bases from V and 3 bases from J; junction bases left unmatched: 11. CDR1 and CDR2 (germline): LGHNT, FRNRAP. The length of the CDR3 is 15 residues. CDR3 nucleotides: TGTGCTAGACACTCGAGACAGGGTGTCAATCAGCCCCAGCATTTT. It codes for CARHSRQGVNQPQHF.

Here the CDR3 reads CASSFPQGETQYF. In nucleotides, the CDR3 is TGCGCCAGCAGCTTCCCTCAGGGAGAGACCCAGTACTTC. The chain recombines TRBV5-1 with TRBJ2-5; possible D gene TRBD1, 5 bases. Germline values: CDR1 SGHRS, CDR2 YFSETQ. This CDR3 is built from 13 residues. The V and J ends lost 2 bases and 4 bases respectively, with 9 bases between them.

The chain carries TRBV29-1 and TRBJ2-4; the match to TRBD2 covers 7 bases. The CDR3 loop spans 13 amino acids. The V and J ends lost 4 bases and 8 bases, in that order; junction bases with no gene match: 8. Germline CDR1 SQVTM, CDR2 ANQGSEA. The CDR3 here is CSVGLTGGDIQYF. The CDR3, as DNA: TGCAGCGTTGGCCTGACGGGGGGTGACATTCAGTACTTC.

This clone came up a few times. The chain has TRBV18 and TRBJ2-5; TRBD1 might be the D (6 bases). TRBJ2-7 matches the DNA end more closely, so the J call is doubtful. This CDR3 comprises 16 residues. CDR1 is KGHSH, CDR2 LQKENI, per germline. This chain's CDR3 is CASSTLQGRRAYEQYF. Here the CDR3 DNA reads TGTGCCAGCTCAACCCTCCAGGGGCGCCGTGCCTACGAGCAGTACTTC.

A word on this clone: Mismatch with germline at one junction end may stem from a read error. The chain carries TRBV2 and TRBJ2-7; 7 bases agree with TRBD2. The CDR3 has 13 residues. Germline lookup yields CDR1 SNHLY and CDR2 FYNNEI. CDR3 loop: CASKDGGSIEQYF. Written as DNA, the CDR3 is TGTGCTAGCAAGGACGGCGGGAGCATCGAGCAGTACTTC.

The chain links TRBV6-1 to TRBJ2-5; D gene unclear. The CDR3 is 13 amino acids. The ends were cut back, 6 bases at V and 7 bases at J, with 15 bases in the middle. Germline CDR1 reads MNHNS; CDR2 reads SASEGT. CDR3 in amino acids: CASSDIGLGTQYF. CDR3 in DNA: TGTGCCAGCAGCGACATAGGTCTTGGGACCCAGTACTTC.

The V call is TRBV28, the J call TRBJ1-6, with a tentative D call TRBD1 (5 bases). V was shortened by 4 bases and J by 4 bases, with 11 bases between the two germline ends. The CDR3 is made up of 15 amino acids. Germline CDR1 and CDR2: MDHEN and SYDVKM. The CDR3: CASSSRQQYNSPLHF. CDR3 in DNA: TGTGCCAGCAGTTCCAGACAGCAGTATAATTCACCCCTCCACTTT.

The V gene is TRBV25-1, the J gene TRBJ2-7, with 8 bases identical to TRBD2. From germline, CDR1 is MGHDK and CDR2 SYGVNS. V was clipped by 0 bases and J by 5 bases; unmatched bases: 9. This CDR3 has 16 residues. The CDR3 here is CASSEYGGVDPNEQYF. Written as DNA, the CDR3 is TGTGCCAGCAGTGAATACGGGGGGGTGGACCCCAACGAGCAGTACTTC.

This chain uses TRBV6-1 with TRBJ2-6; no clear D. The CDR3 spans 13 residues. Germline V gene sequence: CDR1 MNHNS, CDR2 SASEGT. V shed 2 bases and J shed 4 bases, with 3 bases lying between them. CDR3 nucleotides: TGTGCCAGCAGTGAACAGGGGGCCAACGTCCTGACTTTC. Residues: CASSEQGANVLTF.